There are a few counts of the clone carrying this T cell receptor beta chain. Its cognate antigen is unknown. Via MiXCR, TCRdb re-called the reads, giving one row per CDR3 protein. Of approximately 500,000 distinct CDR3 sequences in the sample, approximately 17% were seen once. The data were taken from a study of T cell repertoires in cytomegalovirus infection. The overall study: In public TCR beta signatures, there were indications of both CMV infection and matching HLA type.

Study-level results: CMV carriers having the relevant HLA were flagged by cumulative public TCR beta family frequency. The ex vivo response was dominated by HLA-C-restricted CMV-specific TCR beta clonotypes.

The CDR3 has 15 residues. V was pared by 0 bases and J by 2 bases, with 8 bases between. Germline V gives CDR1 MNHNS, CDR2 SASEGT. Sequencing was carried out using CD8+ T cells from PBMCs. The TCR was taken from a human donor in good health (CMV status not recorded). Some clones in this sample may be carry-over from other donors' samples. V usage is TRBV6-1 and J usage is TRBJ1-5, with D unclear. Here the CDR3 DNA reads TGTGCCAGCAGTGAAGCTTCGTGGGGCAATCAGCCCCAGCATTTT. Translated: CASSEASWGNQPQHF.